This T cell receptor beta chain was documented in a study of OX40 agonist ivuxolimab in advanced cancers. Study information: Of mixed ages from about 23 to 79 and averaging about 60 years, the group was 65% to 85% male. Partial responses were seen in three patients, one with hepatocellular carcinoma and two with cutaneous melanoma.

This CDR3 is built from 16 residues. The ends were cut back, 3 bases at V and 0 bases at J, with 15 bases in the middle. Germline-derived CDR1 and CDR2 are SGHVS and FNYEAQ. Whole-study results and caveats: Some patients who did not respond also had low normalized T-cell clonal expansion.

The protocol was immunoSEQ multiplex PCR, while the TCRdb copy is restricted to in-frame clones and leaves out a portion. Among some 84,000 clones listed, 92% were seen once. Blood sampling was done at baseline, cycle 4 day 1, and cycle 7 day 1. As regards this clone: The antigen is undetermined.

The sequenced sample was CD4+ or CD8+ T cells sorted from blood, obtained in a trial of the OX40 agonist ivuxolimab. The source of this sequence is an adult with an advanced solid tumor such as melanoma, head and neck, liver or kidney cancer. The rearrangement uses TRBV7-6 and TRBJ2-7; possible D gene TRBD2, 6 bases. The CDR3 DNA reads as TGTGCCAGCAGCTTCGGTCCGGGACTCAGCTCCTACGAGCAGTACTTC. It specifies CASSFGPGLSSYEQYF.